The present T cell receptor (beta chain) was sequenced within a study of shared clonotypes between healthy human individuals. Notes on the study in general: Clonotypes not shared had lower generation probabilities than those common to all four donors. At large depth, rarefaction still showed sorted-subset sequencing to be incomplete. Naive subsets generally exceeded memory subsets in estimated richness.

CD45RO-negative, CCR7-selected cells formed the naive CD8 fraction, which excluded terminally differentiated effector memory CD45RA+ cells. Donors comprised only Caucasian adults living in Nashville, Tennessee. Germline CDR1 reads SGHDT; CDR2 reads YYEEEE. This CDR3 comprises 14 residues. Trimming shortened V by 0 bases and J by 3 bases, and 10 bases separated the two germline ends. In regard to this clone: Antigen specificity is unknown.

This table comes from immunoSEQ multiplex PCR, and its TCRdb copy is limited to in-frame clones, with some not included. The sample has around 650,000 clones, roughly 96% seen once. This rearrangement joins TRBV5-6 to TRBJ2-7; D ambiguous. This clonotype was sampled from a woman aged 30 to 39 in good health. The sample comprised naive CD8+ T cells sorted from blood. The CDR3 region has the DNA TGTGCCAGCAGCTTGGGAGCCGATTACTACGAGCAGTACTTC. This codes for CASSLGADYYEQYF.